Here is one T cell receptor beta chain with its context. Patients from Seattle were sampled longitudinally, starting during active infection. Trimming cost V 5 bases and J 7 bases; bases outside gene matches: 9. The CDR3 is 15 amino acids. Germline V gene data show CDR1 as SNHLY and CDR2 as FYNNEI. These data belong to a study of blood T cell repertoires in COVID-19. In the study overall: Acute-phase and convalescent COVID-19 samples originated in the United States, Italy and Spain. PBMCs, B-cell-depleted T cells, or T cells were the source of the cDNA or gDNA that made up the material.

Per the original data handling: Amplification of reference gene primers provided the estimated nucleated cell counts. Data came from immunoSEQ multiplex PCR; TCRdb stores just in-frame clones and leaves some out. V and J calls and clone size come straight from that table; D and trimming were deduced from the DNA. The sample carries almost 350,000 clones, over 85% recorded once. Sample: peripheral blood. The V and J genes are TRBV2 and TRBJ2-1; 9 nucleotides align to TRBD2. The clonotype comes from a woman aged 55 to 70 with COVID-19, enrolled during active disease. CDR3 residues: CASSPRAGGKNEQFF. Written as DNA, the CDR3 is TGTGCCAGCAGTCCGCGGGCGGGGGGGAAAAATGAGCAGTTCTTC. Together with reference TRBV2 and TRBJ2-1, the CDR3 gives the full variable domain: EPEVTQTPSHQVTQMGQEVILRCVPISNHLYFYWYRQILGQKVEFLVSFYNNEISEKSEIFDDQFSVERPDGSNFTLKIRSTKLEDSAMYFCASSPRAGGKNEQFFGPGTRLTVL.